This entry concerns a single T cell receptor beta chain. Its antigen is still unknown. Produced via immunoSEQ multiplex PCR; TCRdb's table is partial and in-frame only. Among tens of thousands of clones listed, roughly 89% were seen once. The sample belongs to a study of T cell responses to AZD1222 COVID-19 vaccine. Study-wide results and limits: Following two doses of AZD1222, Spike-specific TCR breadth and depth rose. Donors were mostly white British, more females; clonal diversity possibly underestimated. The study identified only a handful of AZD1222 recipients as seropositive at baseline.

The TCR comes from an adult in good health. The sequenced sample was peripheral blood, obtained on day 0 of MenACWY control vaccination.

The CDR3 sequence is CSASVQNTEAFF. CDR3 DNA sequence: TGCAGTGCTAGTGTCCAGAACACTGAAGCTTTCTTT. This chain joins TRBV20-1 and TRBJ1-1; no definite D call. CDR3 length: 12 amino acids. V was cut by 3 bases and J by 1 base, with 6 bases left in between. CDR1 is DFQATT, CDR2 SNEGSKA, per germline (reference sequence).